The 19 T cell receptor beta chains below were found in one sample sequenced in a study of cytomegalovirus exposure and HLA in healthy donors. Repertoires were generated with immunoSEQ multiplex PCR, while TCRdb's copy carries only in-frame clones and drops some. Here the sample spans 65,000 to 90,000 clones, about 90% being singletons. The specimen sequenced was PBMCs. The receptors stem from a woman under 30 in good health and CMV-seropositive.

The chain employs TRBV5-4 and TRBJ2-2; D uncertain. Germline V CDR1 and CDR2: SGHNT, YYREEE (reference sequence). V was clipped by 0 bases and J by 5 bases, with 8 bases between them. The length of the CDR3 is 14 residues. The CDR3: CASSLGGVTGELFF. CDR3 nucleotides: TGTGCCAGCAGCTTGGGCGGAGTGACCGGGGAGCTGTTTTTT.

J is TRBJ2-3 and V is TRBV4-1, with D uncertain. Trimming took 0 bases from V and 1 from J, leaving 8 bases between them. CDR1 and CDR2 from the germline V gene are MGHRA and YSYEKL. The CDR3 spans 15 residues. CDR3 sequence (DNA): TGCGCCAGCAGCCAAGATTCTCGAGGCACAGATACGCAGTATTTT. It translates to CASSQDSRGTDTQYF.

The table lists this clone with a few counts. The J gene is TRBJ2-1, the V gene TRBV6-7; 11 nucleotides match TRBD2. TRBV6-7 is reported as an ORF; its role is uncertain. Trimming removed 0 bases from V and 4 bases from J; junction bases left unmatched: 2. The length of the CDR3 is 16 residues. This CDR3 reads CASSYSSGRVYNEQFF. Written as DNA, the CDR3 is TGTGCCAGCAGTTACTCTAGCGGGAGGGTATACAATGAGCAGTTCTTC.

The CDR3 sequence: CSVQDSQYEQYF. For the CDR3, the DNA is TGCAGCGTTCAGGACAGCCAATACGAGCAGTACTTC. The V and J genes are TRBV29-1 and TRBJ2-7; D perhaps matches TRBD1 (6 bases). Between the trimmed V and J ends, which lost 5 bases and 4 bases, there was a span of 12 bases. CDR1 is SQVTM and CDR2 is ANQGSEA in the germline V gene. This CDR3 has 12 amino acids.

V gene TRBV10-1 combines with J gene TRBJ2-3; a weak D match, TRBD1 (5 bases). Deletions cut 3 bases from V and 2 bases from J, with 9 bases between. The CDR3 is 14 residues long. Germline V gene lookup returns CDR1 WNHNN and CDR2 SYGVQD (reference sequence). CDR3 DNA sequence: TGCGCCAGCAGTGATGGTGGGGCCACAGATACGCAGTATTTT. As protein: CASSDGGATDTQYF.

This chain uses TRBV9 with TRBJ1-6, with 7 bases lining up with TRBD1. V was pared by 2 bases and J by 5 bases, with 4 bases of the junction left unmatched. The CDR3 spans 15 residues. Germline CDR1 SGDLS, CDR2 YYNGEE. The CDR3 reads CASSVGQDHNSPLHF. The CDR3 bases are TGTGCCAGCAGCGTCGGACAGGACCATAATTCACCCCTCCACTTT.

The chain employs TRBV6-1 and TRBJ2-5, with a weak D call TRBD1 (5 bases). The germline CDR1 and CDR2 sequences are MNHNS and SASEGT. The V gene lost 6 bases and the J gene lost 3 bases, with 11 bases spanning the gap. The CDR3 spans 13 residues. CDR3 coding DNA: TGTGCCAGCAGACGGACACGTGAAGAGACCCAGTACTTC. Translating gives CASRRTREETQYF.

The chain has TRBV5-8 and TRBJ2-7; 8 bases are a match to TRBD1. The germline CDR1 and CDR2 sequences are SGHTS and YDEGEE. The ends lost 2 bases at V and 3 bases at J; junction bases unmatched: 4. CDR3 length equals 14 residues. Here the CDR3 reads CASSFPGQDYEQYF. The CDR3 DNA reads TGTGCCAGCAGCTTCCCGGGACAGGACTACGAGCAGTACTTC.

This clone was counted once. The genes are TRBV4-2 and TRBJ2-4, with TRBD2 matching over 8 bases. The germline CDR1 and CDR2 sequences are LGHNA and YNFKEQ. The CDR3 runs to 16 residues. V dropped 0 bases and J dropped 6; count of bases not matched to a gene: 7. In DNA, the CDR3 is TGTGCCAGCAGCCAAGATCAGGCGGGGGGCTTAAACATTCAGTACTTC. The encoded protein is CASSQDQAGGLNIQYF.

This clone showed up just a few times. The genes are TRBV6-1 and TRBJ2-3, with 10 bases matching TRBD2. Trimming cost V 2 bases and J 4 bases; bases outside gene matches: 3. This CDR3 contains 15 residues. Germline loops: CDR1 MNHNS, CDR2 SASEGT. This CDR3 is CASSELAGAPDTQYF. The CDR3 nucleotides are TGTGCCAGCAGTGAACTAGCGGGAGCCCCAGATACGCAGTATTTT.

This chain links TRBV5-4 with TRBJ2-7, with a tentative D call TRBD2 (5 bases). Trimming took off 6 bases at V and 5 bases at J, with 24 bases between the two ends. Per the germline V gene, CDR1 is SGHNT and CDR2 is YYREEE (reference sequence). The CDR3 consists of 16 residues. CDR3 in amino acids: CASNPRGSPLVDEQYF. The DNA for the CDR3 is TGTGCCAGCAACCCCCGCGGGTCCCCTTTAGTTGACGAGCAGTACTTC.

The chain recombines TRBV9 with TRBJ2-2, with 10 bases identical to TRBD1. After removal of 4 bases from V and 5 bases from J, the junction contained 11 bases not matched to a gene. In germline, CDR1 is SGDLS, CDR2 YYNGEE. The CDR3 has 17 residues. This CDR3 is CASSTPRWTGGTGELFF. DNA of the CDR3: TGTGCCAGCAGCACCCCCCGTTGGACAGGGGGAACCGGGGAGCTGTTTTTT.

The rearrangement joins TRBV10-3 to TRBJ1-3; 12 nucleotides align to TRBD1. V dropped 6 bases and J dropped 2; count of bases not matched to a gene: 5. Germline CDR1 reads ENHRY; CDR2 reads SYGVKD. The CDR3 runs to 16 residues. CDR3 protein: CAIRNRDRGPGNTIYF. As DNA, the CDR3 is TGTGCCATCAGAAACCGGGACAGGGGGCCTGGAAACACCATATATTTT.

J is TRBJ2-7 and V is TRBV13; 8 positions agree with TRBD1. Germline-derived CDR1 and CDR2 are PRHDT and FYEKMQ (reference sequence). The CDR3 runs to 14 residues. V shed 5 bases, J shed 4 bases, and the junction held 7 bases outside the gene matches. The CDR3 here is CASSIETGVYEQYF. The CDR3 nucleotides are TGTGCCAGCAGCATAGAGACAGGGGTGTACGAGCAGTACTTC.

DNA for the CDR3: TGTGCCAGCAGCCGAAGGACAGGGGGCACTGAAGCTTTCTTT. It codes for CASSRRTGGTEAFF. This chain links TRBV7-2 with TRBJ1-1, with 10 bases aligning to TRBD1. This CDR3 contains 14 residues. V lost 5 bases and J lost 4; bases outside the gene matches: 4. Germline CDR1 is SGHTA and CDR2 is FQGNSA. The whole variable domain, filled in from reference TRBV7-2 and TRBJ1-1, reads GAGVSQSPSNKVTEKGKDVELRCDPISGHTALYWYRQSLGQGLEFLIYFQGNSAPDKSGLPSDRFSAERTGGSVSTLTIQRTQQEDSAVYLCASSRRTGGTEAFFGQGTRLTVV.

The chain has TRBV15 and TRBJ1-2, with 9 positions matching TRBD1. The germline gives CDR1 LNHNV, CDR2 YYDKDF (reference sequence). With V trimmed by 0 bases and J by 7 bases, 6 bases remained unmatched. The CDR3 sequence is 15 residues long. The CDR3, as DNA: TGTGCCACCAGCAGAGACCGGGGACAGGGACGTGGCTACACCTTC. Protein: CATSRDRGQGRGYTF.

V is TRBV21-1 and J is TRBJ2-7; the table's D call TRBD1 went unverified against the DNA. TRBV21-1 represents a pseudogene. The CDR3 covers 15 residues. The CDR3: CASSNRQGAWDEQYF. The DNA for the CDR3 is TGTGCCAGCAGCAACCGGCAGGGGGCTTGGGACGAGCAGTACTTC.

This clone was detected a few times. V is TRBV6-5 and J is TRBJ1-1; D is undetermined. Looked up from germline, CDR1 is MNHEY and CDR2 is SVGAGI. This CDR3 comprises 11 residues. V lost 4 bases and J 6 bases, leaving 6 bases between the germline ends. In nucleotides, the CDR3 is TGTGCCAGCAGTTGGGGAGCTGAAGCTTTCTTT. This translates into CASSWGAEAFF.

This chain joins TRBV7-9 and TRBJ2-7; TRBD2 is a possible D gene (6 bases). CDR1 is SEHNR, CDR2 FQNEAQ, per germline (reference sequence). The CDR3 spans 15 residues. The V gene lost 5 bases and the J gene lost 4 bases, with 18 bases spanning the gap. CDR3 residues: CASSLRGGQPYEQYF. The CDR3 nucleotides are TGTGCCAGCAGCCTGCGGGGTGGTCAGCCATACGAGCAGTACTTC.